This T cell receptor beta chain was recovered during a study of cytomegalovirus exposure and HLA in healthy donors. This clone has a handful of counts. Antigen: not known. The CDR3 has 15 residues. Deletions cut 2 bases from V and 4 bases from J, with 14 bases between. The germline V gene encodes CDR1 SEHNR and CDR2 FQNEAQ (reference sequence). A multiplex PCR was run with 60 Vbeta primers and 13 Jbeta primers. Profiled with immunoSEQ multiplex PCR; TCRdb holds only in-frame clones, not every one. This repertoire shows 200,000 to 250,000 clones, 70% to 90% found once; its top ten account for about 1.2%. Study results and limitations: Usually a TCR sequence was rare, but some public TCRs were found in many donors.

The rearrangement uses TRBV7-9 and TRBJ1-2; a possible D gene is TRBD1 (5 bases). Sequenced sample: PBMCs. This sequence originates from a human donor in good health. Here the CDR3 reads CASSLLTGPLYGYTF. The DNA for the CDR3 is TGTGCCAGCAGCTTACTCACAGGACCTCTCTATGGCTACACCTTC.